This T cell receptor (beta chain) was recovered during a study of spatial heterogeneity in lung cancer. Overall study findings and caveats: Counts of expanded alpha and beta TCRs within tumors tracked the tumor nonsynonymous mutation count.

TCRdb independently ran MiXCR on the 5' RACE reads; one entry per CDR3 protein. The table lists several thousand distinct CDR3 sequences, under 15% of them singletons. Time point of the sample: sample taken at primary tumor resection. This clonotype occurred many times. The antigen is undetermined. This beta chain came through as a stray read in a library set up for alpha chains, and its size says little. Trimming took 1 base from V and 5 from J; bases not matched to a gene: 7. The length of the CDR3 is 15 residues. Germline loops: CDR1 MGHRA, CDR2 YSYEKL. This clonotype originated in a female donor with early-stage non-small cell lung cancer. This chain uses TRBV4-1 with TRBJ2-5, with TRBD2 identical over 7 bases. The sample consisted of lung tumor tissue, taken at surgery. The DNA for the CDR3 is TGCGCCAGCAGCCAAGGAGCCCGGCGGGGGGAGACCCAGTACTTC. It translates to CASSQGARRGETQYF.